The T cell receptor (beta chain) under discussion was sequenced for a study of OX40 agonist ivuxolimab in advanced cancers. In the study overall: Patients received ivuxolimab, an agonistic anti-OX40 (CD134) antibody. Patients were approximately 80% male with ages roughly 23 to 90, mean approximately 62.

Clones were sequenced by immunoSEQ multiplex PCR, and TCRdb holds only the in-frame ones, with some missing. The sample lists about 94,000 clones; around nine tenths were seen once. Sequenced material: CD4+ or CD8+ T cells sorted from blood, taken in a trial of the OX40 agonist ivuxolimab. The clonotype was recovered from an adult with an advanced solid tumor such as melanoma, head and neck, liver or kidney cancer.

The CDR3 reads CASSQEGLAGVSGELFF. CDR3 nucleotides: TGCGCCAGCAGCCAAGAAGGGCTAGCGGGAGTAAGCGGGGAGCTGTTTTTT. The V call is TRBV4-1, the J call TRBJ2-2; 10 nucleotides match TRBD2. The CDR3 runs to 17 residues. Looked up from germline, CDR1 is MGHRA and CDR2 is YSYEKL. J lost 7 bases, V lost 0 bases, and 8 bases had no gene match.